The 25 T cell receptor beta chains below all came from one sample that was sequenced in a study of blood T cells in healthy people across ages. Then a second PCR, running roughly 7 to 12 cycles, was carried out with a sample-barcoded 5' primer and a J-beta primer mix. TCRdb reprocessed the 5' RACE reads with MiXCR, giving one entry per CDR3 protein. The data contain 650,000 to 1,000,000 distinct CDR3 sequences, about 34% of them singletons. The sequenced sample consisted of blood. The receptors were gathered from a man between 18 and 35 years old in good health.

This chain connects TRBV4-2 to TRBJ1-2; no clear D. Trimming removed 0 bases at V and 0 bases at J, with 11 bases between. The CDR3 sequence is 16 residues long. Looked up from germline, CDR1 is LGHNA and CDR2 is YNFKEQ. The CDR3 DNA follows: TGTGCCAGCAGCCAAGATCTAACTCAAGCTAACTATGGCTACACCTTC. Translated: CASSQDLTQANYGYTF.

The rearrangement links TRBV5-1 to TRBJ1-1; D is uncertain. V shed 2 bases and J shed 1 base, with 9 bases lying between them. The CDR3 sequence is 14 residues long. Germline-derived CDR1 and CDR2 are SGHRS and YFSETQ. Here the CDR3 DNA reads TGCGCCAGCAGCTTCGGACTGGAGAACACTGAAGCTTTCTTT. Translated: CASSFGLENTEAFF. Supplemented by reference TRBV5-1 and TRBJ1-1, the full variable domain reads KAGVTQTPRYLIKTRGQQVTLSCSPISGHRSVSWYQQTPGQGLQFLFEYFSETQRNKGNFPGRFSGRQFSNSRSEMNVSTLELGDSALYLCASSFGLENTEAFFGQGTRLTVV.

V gene TRBV4-3 combines with J gene TRBJ2-1, with 13 positions matching TRBD2. Gene TRBJ2-7 matches the end of the DNA better, so the J call may be wrong. The CDR3 runs 17 residues. Germline CDR1 LGHNA, CDR2 YSLEER. The CDR3 nucleotides are TGCGCCAGCAGCCAAGACTCGGGACTAGCGGGGCACAATGAGCAGTACTTC. Its protein is CASSQDSGLAGHNEQYF.

This clonotype has a handful of counts. This chain uses TRBV5-4 with TRBJ1-2, with 8 bases lining up with TRBD1. With 4 bases clipped from V and 1 base from J, the junction kept 9 bases outside the gene matches. Germline lookup yields CDR1 SGHNT and CDR2 YYREEE (reference sequence). The CDR3 is 16 amino acids. The CDR3 loop reads CASSGLGQGDNYGYTF. The DNA of the CDR3 is TGTGCCAGCAGCGGATTAGGACAGGGTGATAACTATGGCTACACCTTC.

In this sample, this clonotype turned up many times. The chain carries TRBV20-1 and TRBJ2-3, with 9 nucleotides matching TRBD1. This CDR3 is 14 amino acids long. The V gene's germline CDR1 is DFQATT and CDR2 SNEGSKA (reference sequence). The J segment lost 1 base and the V segment lost 5 bases, leaving 4 bases of the junction unmatched. The CDR3 loop reads CSAGDRAGTDTQYF. CDR3 nucleotide sequence: TGCAGTGCTGGGGACAGGGCAGGCACAGATACGCAGTATTTT.

The J gene is TRBJ1-3, the V gene TRBV2; D ambiguous. Germline CDR1 reads SNHLY; CDR2 reads FYNNEI. V was cut by 10 bases and J by 1 base, with 11 bases left in between. The CDR3 has 13 residues. The CDR3 region has the DNA TGTGCCACTACATTAGGGTCTGGAAACACCATATATTTT. Protein sequence: CATTLGSGNTIYF.

The chain carries TRBV6-1 and TRBJ2-5; the D gene is possibly TRBD2 (6 bases). Trimming stripped 3 bases from V and 5 bases from J, with 13 bases between. The CDR3 is made up of 14 amino acids. Germline V CDR1 and CDR2: MNHNS, SASEGT. CDR3 DNA sequence: TGTGCCAGCAGTGACTATTCGAGCGGGGAGACCCAGTACTTC. Protein sequence: CASSDYSSGETQYF.

There are a few counts of this clonotype. The chain combines TRBV10-3 with TRBJ1-1; 10 bases align to TRBD1. This CDR3 spans 13 amino acids. With 6 bases clipped from V and 4 bases from J, the junction kept 2 bases outside the gene matches. Germline V CDR1 and CDR2: ENHRY, SYGVKD. The CDR3 bases are TGTGCCATCAGCGGGACAGGGGCCACTGAAGCTTTCTTT. It encodes CAISGTGATEAFF.

This CDR3 reads CASSAGTGFAFF. CDR3 coding DNA: TGTGCCAGCAGTGCCGGGACAGGGTTCGCTTTCTTT. The V gene is TRBV12-3 or TRBV12-4, the J gene TRBJ1-1, with 9 positions matching TRBD1. The CDR3 runs to 12 residues. The J segment lost 11 bases and the V segment lost 5 bases, leaving 6 bases of the junction unmatched.

Comments on this clonotype: An end of the junction differs from the germline gene, which may be a read error. V and J are TRBV29-1 and TRBJ2-5, with 9 bases identical to TRBD1. The J call is in doubt because the DNA end fits TRBJ2-7 better. Germline CDR1 SQVTM, CDR2 ANQGSEA. The CDR3 contains 13 residues. This chain's CDR3 is CSAEGTGYYEQYF. The CDR3 region has the DNA TGCAGCGCTGAAGGGACAGGGTACTACGAGCAGTACTTC.

This clonotype was found many times. The chain has TRBV12-3 or TRBV12-4 and TRBJ1-5, with D possibly matching TRBD1 (6 bases). This CDR3 has 13 residues. The V end lost 5 bases, the J end lost 7 bases, and 12 bases lay between the germline ends. The CDR3 region has the DNA TGTGCCAGCAGTCCCAGGGGTGGGCAGCCCCAGCATTTT. Amino acid sequence: CASSPRGGQPQHF.

The V call is TRBV5-6, the J call TRBJ1-2, with 7 bases aligning to TRBD1. Germline trimming cut 0 bases from V and 4 bases from J; bases unmatched to any gene: 3. The CDR3 runs 14 residues. CDR1 SGHDT and CDR2 YYEEEE come from the germline V gene. CDR3 bases: TGTGCCAGCAGCTTGGGACAGGGATTCTATGGCTACACCTTC. Encoded protein: CASSLGQGFYGYTF.

The gene calls are TRBV6-2 or TRBV6-3 and TRBJ1-1; D not resolved. The V gene lost 5 bases and the J gene lost 5 bases, with 15 bases spanning the gap. This CDR3 is 14 amino acids long. Germline loops: CDR1 MNHEY, CDR2 SVGEGT. The CDR3 sequence is CASSPARLVTEAFF. The DNA of the CDR3 is TGTGCCAGCAGTCCCGCCCGCTTGGTAACTGAAGCTTTCTTT.

The genes are TRBV25-1 and TRBJ1-5, with unresolved D. CDR3 length equals 14 residues. Germline values: CDR1 MGHDK, CDR2 SYGVNS. Trimming cost V 1 base and J 5 bases, with 9 bases left between them. CDR3 protein: CASSESRYYQPQHF. The DNA of the CDR3 is TGTGCCAGCAGTGAATCACGGTATTATCAGCCCCAGCATTTT.

This clonotype showed up just a few times. The J gene is TRBJ1-2, the V gene TRBV4-1; weak D call: TRBD1 (5 bases). The CDR3 is 16 amino acids. Germline lookup yields CDR1 MGHRA and CDR2 YSYEKL. V was pared by 3 bases and J by 5 bases, with 19 bases between. CDR3: CASSHRFLGGVYGYTF. The CDR3 DNA sequence: TGCGCCAGCAGCCACAGGTTCTTGGGGGGTGTGTATGGCTACACCTTC.

On this clonotype: Germline is not matched at one junction end, which may reflect a read error. The rearrangement joins TRBV5-5 to TRBJ2-2; D not certain. Germline CDR1 reads SGHKS; CDR2 reads YYEKEE (reference sequence). The CDR3 is 14 residues long. CDR3 region: CANSLVAGTGELFF. The CDR3 DNA sequence: TGTGCCAACAGCTTGGTGGCAGGTACCGGGGAGCTGTTTTTT.

This clonotype was found a few times. V and J are TRBV6-5 and TRBJ2-6; no clear D. Trimming cost V 2 bases and J 4 bases, with 15 bases left between them. Looked up from germline, CDR1 is MNHEY and CDR2 is SVGAGI. CDR3 length: 17 residues. The CDR3 bases are TGTGCCAGCAGTTACAATCGGAGATCGCCGGGGGCCAACGTCCTGACTTTC. Translation gives CASSYNRRSPGANVLTF.

As to this clonotype: Compared with germline, one end of the junction differs, possibly owing to a read error. The rearrangement links TRBV12-3 or TRBV12-4 to TRBJ2-3; 7 bases agree with TRBD2. The length of the CDR3 is 15 residues. The CDR3, as DNA: TGTGCCAGCAGCTCCAGCGGGGTGAGAACAGATGCGCAATATTTT. This sequence encodes CASSSSGVRTDAQYF.

The chain is built from TRBV18 and TRBJ1-6, with unresolved D. The germline V gene has CDR1 KGHSH and CDR2 LQKENI. Trimming cost V 3 bases and J 0 bases, with 6 bases left between them. The length of the CDR3 is 15 residues. This CDR3 is CASSPRFSYNSPLHF. The DNA for the CDR3 is TGTGCCAGCTCACCGAGGTTCTCCTATAATTCACCCCTCCACTTT.

This clonotype appeared a few times. CDR3 sequence: CSAEDDPNTGELFF. The CDR3 region has the DNA TGCAGTGCCGAGGATGACCCGAACACCGGGGAGCTGTTTTTT. The J gene is TRBJ2-2, the V gene TRBV20-1; D is unclear. Germline CDR1 is DFQATT and CDR2 is SNEGSKA (reference sequence). This CDR3 spans 14 amino acids. V was clipped by 6 bases and J by 0 bases, with 11 bases between them.

The chain is built from TRBV28 and TRBJ2-7; the D gene is possibly TRBD2 (5 bases). V was cut by 3 bases and J by 7 bases, with 31 bases left in between. This CDR3 is built from 19 residues. The germline gives CDR1 MDHEN, CDR2 SYDVKM. CDR3 protein: CASSFERRKRGSSYNEQYF. CDR3 nucleotide sequence: TGTGCCAGCAGTTTCGAGAGGCGGAAGAGAGGGAGCTCCTACAATGAGCAGTACTTC.

The sample holds many counts of this clonotype. The chain is built from TRBV20-1 and TRBJ1-2, with D possibly TRBD1 on 6 matching bases. CDR3 length: 16 amino acids. Germline assignment: CDR1 DFQATT and CDR2 SNEGSKA (reference sequence). V shed 0 bases and J shed 4 bases, with 18 bases lying between them. The CDR3 spells CSARDPGGATSYGYTF. CDR3 DNA sequence: TGCAGTGCTAGAGACCCGGGGGGCGCGACCTCCTATGGCTACACCTTC.

This clonotype was counted at least ten times. This chain joins TRBV28 and TRBJ1-2; a possible D gene is TRBD1 (5 bases). The CDR3 runs 14 residues. Trimming removed 3 bases from V and 2 bases from J, with 10 bases in between. Germline CDR1 and CDR2: MDHEN and SYDVKM. The CDR3 coding sequence is TGTGCCAGCAGTTTTCGGGGACCGAACTATGGCTACACCTTC. Translating it yields CASSFRGPNYGYTF.

This clonotype was picked up a small number of times. The genes are TRBV20-1 and TRBJ1-5; 9 positions agree with TRBD1. Germline V gene sequence: CDR1 DFQATT, CDR2 SNEGSKA (reference sequence). The ends lost 6 bases at V and 4 bases at J; junction bases unmatched: 13. This CDR3 contains 16 residues. The CDR3 protein is CSAFDRGTIRNQPQHF. The CDR3 bases are TGCAGTGCCTTTGACAGGGGGACAATCCGAAATCAGCCCCAGCATTTT.

The chain couples TRBV20-1 to TRBJ2-3; no reliable D call. Germline V gene data show CDR1 as DFQATT and CDR2 as SNEGSKA (reference sequence). Trimming removed 3 bases at V and 4 bases at J, with 5 bases between. The CDR3 extends over 11 amino acids. The CDR3, as DNA: TGCAGTGCTAGGCGCGCAGATACGCAGTATTTT. Protein product: CSARRADTQYF.